This T cell receptor beta chain was identified in a study of blood T cell repertoires in COVID-19. Study overall: Acute and convalescent COVID-19 samples came from the United States, Italy and Spain. Sources were T cells, B-cell-depleted T cells, or PBMCs; the material itself was cDNA or gDNA.

Some clones are missing from TCRdb's copy, which holds only in-frame ones; the method was immunoSEQ multiplex PCR. The data contain some 150,000 clones, under 90% of them singletons. Per germline, CDR1 LNHNV and CDR2 YYDKDF (reference sequence). This CDR3 is built from 14 residues. Trimming at V came to 4 bases and at J to 5 bases, leaving 8 bases not matched to a gene. The source material was peripheral blood. The receptor was isolated from a human donor in a cohort sampled during active COVID-19. The V gene is TRBV15, the J gene TRBJ2-7; 7 bases match TRBD2. The DNA for the CDR3 is TGTGCCACCAGCAAGGGAGGGTTGGAGGACGAGCAGTACTTC. It yields the protein CATSKGGLEDEQYF.